Below, 20 T cell receptor beta chains from the same sample are listed, as sequenced in a study of blood T cell repertoires in COVID-19. This table comes from immunoSEQ multiplex PCR, and its TCRdb copy is limited to in-frame clones, with some not included. The sample holds around 130,000 clones, approximately 71% seen once. The sample taken for sequencing was peripheral blood. These receptors came from a human donor in a cohort sampled during active COVID-19.

The rearrangement links TRBV11-2 to TRBJ2-5, with 8 positions matching TRBD2. Germline loops: CDR1 SGHAT, CDR2 FQNNGV. V was clipped by 8 bases and J by 4 bases; unmatched bases: 12. This CDR3 region has 15 residues. CDR3 bases: TGTGCCAGCTTCCCGGGGGGGCCCGGTGTAGAGACCCAGTACTTC. This encodes CASFPGGPGVETQYF.

This clone is deemed medium-sized (0.01 to 0.1%). This rearrangement joins TRBV28 to TRBJ2-7; tentative D call: TRBD2 (5 bases). Trimming stripped 4 bases from V and 2 bases from J, with 9 bases between. The CDR3 covers 13 residues. The germline gives CDR1 MDHEN, CDR2 SYDVKM. CDR3 sequence: CASSSFGTYEQYF. For the CDR3, the DNA is TGTGCCAGCAGTTCGTTCGGGACCTACGAGCAGTACTTC.

The CDR3 reads CATSDLAGSEQYF. DNA for the CDR3: TGTGCCACCAGTGATTTAGCCGGTTCCGAGCAGTACTTC. This sequence joins TRBV24-1 and TRBJ2-7; D remains ambiguous. V dropped 1 base and J dropped 6 bases, with 9 bases sitting between them. CDR1 and CDR2 from the germline V gene are KGHDR and SFDVKD. The CDR3 has 13 residues.

This clone was counted once. The chain couples TRBV11-2 to TRBJ2-7; the D gene is possibly TRBD2 (5 bases). The length of the CDR3 is 14 residues. The V gene lost 0 bases and the J gene lost 3 bases, with 9 bases spanning the gap. Germline V gives CDR1 SGHAT, CDR2 FQNNGV. The CDR3 sequence: CASSLDGSVYEQYF. The DNA of the CDR3 is TGTGCCAGCAGCTTAGATGGGAGCGTCTACGAGCAGTACTTC. Complete variable domain (other parts from reference TRBV11-2 and TRBJ2-7): EAGVAQSPRYKIIEKRQSVAFWCNPISGHATLYWYQQILGQGPKLLIQFQNNGVVDDSQLPKDRFSAERLKGVDSTLKIQPAKLEDSAVYLCASSLDGSVYEQYFGPGTRLTVT.

The chain uses TRBV2 and TRBJ2-7; 7 bases agree with TRBD2. The ends lost 9 bases at V and 6 bases at J; junction bases unmatched: 11. Germline V lookup: CDR1 SNHLY, CDR2 FYNNEI. CDR3 length equals 13 residues. The CDR3 protein is CASNTESGGEQYF. The DNA of the CDR3 is TGTGCCAGTAATACTGAGTCGGGGGGCGAGCAGTACTTC.

This clone was detected a few times. V and J are TRBV11-2 and TRBJ2-7; D might be TRBD2 (6 bases). V dropped 5 bases and J dropped 3 bases, with 14 bases sitting between them. CDR1 is SGHAT, CDR2 FQNNGV, per germline. The CDR3 runs 14 residues. The CDR3 nucleotides read TGTGCCAGCAGCCCCGGGACTTTTGGCTACGAGCAGTACTTC. Protein product: CASSPGTFGYEQYF.

This chain links TRBV10-3 with TRBJ1-2; D might be TRBD1 (6 bases). The V end was cut by 6 bases, the J end by 8 bases, with 19 bases between. The CDR3 runs 14 residues. The V gene's germline CDR1 is ENHRY and CDR2 SYGVKD. The CDR3 region is CAIRLSGQSPGYTF. The CDR3 nucleotides read TGTGCCATCAGGTTATCTGGACAGTCGCCGGGCTACACCTTC.

This sequence joins TRBV12-5 and TRBJ1-1; no clear D gene. Germline CDR1 is LGHNT and CDR2 is FRNRAP. V was clipped by 1 base and J by 7 bases, with 10 bases between them. The CDR3 sequence is 13 residues long. The chain's CDR3 is CASGLGEALEAFF. CDR3 bases: TGTGCTAGTGGTTTGGGTGAGGCCCTTGAAGCTTTCTTT.

This chain links TRBV5-6 with TRBJ1-2; 10 bases align to TRBD1. This CDR3 comprises 15 residues. V was pared by 5 bases and J by 7 bases, with 11 bases of the junction left unmatched. CDR1 and CDR2 from the germline V gene are SGHDT and YYEEEE. The CDR3 loop reads CASRSTGGSSIGYTF. CDR3 sequence (DNA): TGTGCCAGCAGGTCGACAGGGGGCTCTTCGATTGGCTACACCTTC.

This chain links TRBV6-5 with TRBJ2-7; tentative D call: TRBD2 (5 bases). CDR3 length: 14 residues. Germline V lookup: CDR1 MNHEY, CDR2 SVGAGI. Trimming stripped 6 bases from V and 6 bases from J, with 18 bases between. The CDR3 nucleotides are TGTGCCAGCAGAACGGACTTGGGCTGGGGCGAGCAGTACTTC. Encoded protein: CASRTDLGWGEQYF.

The J gene is TRBJ2-1, the V gene TRBV7-8; D is possibly TRBD2 (5 bases). This CDR3 is 15 amino acids long. Germline V gene lookup returns CDR1 SGHVS and CDR2 FQNEAQ. The V end was cut by 1 base, the J end by 7 bases, with 14 bases between. Written as DNA, the CDR3 is TGTGCCAGCAGCTTAGTACGGGGTGGCTTAAATGAGCAGTTCTTC. Translated: CASSLVRGGLNEQFF.

The rearrangement uses TRBV2 and TRBJ2-7; D perhaps matches TRBD1 (5 bases). The CDR3 extends over 13 amino acids. Between the trimmed V and J ends, which lost 6 bases and 6 bases, there was a span of 15 bases. Germline V gives CDR1 SNHLY, CDR2 FYNNEI. In DNA form, the CDR3 reads TGTGCCAGCAGCCAGGGTGGTGGATCCGAGCAGTACTTC. It translates to CASSQGGGSEQYF.

V and J are TRBV18 and TRBJ2-3, with a weak D call TRBD1 (7 bases). V shed 3 bases and J shed 0 bases, with 19 bases lying between them. This CDR3 has 18 residues. Germline V gives CDR1 KGHSH, CDR2 LQKENI. The CDR3 DNA reads TGTGCCAGCTCACCGGACTATTATGGGACAGAAAGCACAGATACGCAGTATTTT. Translation gives CASSPDYYGTESTDTQYF.

This chain uses TRBV18 with TRBJ2-7; TRBD1 aligns across 9 bases. This CDR3 is built from 14 residues. V trimming: 3 bases; J trimming: 3 bases; junction bases outside the gene matches: 3. Germline CDR1 reads KGHSH; CDR2 reads LQKENI. CDR3 loop: CASSPDRGGYEQYF. DNA for the CDR3: TGTGCCAGCTCACCGGACAGGGGTGGCTACGAGCAGTACTTC.

The V gene is TRBV27, the J gene TRBJ1-1; perhaps TRBD1 as D (6 bases). Germline CDR1 and CDR2: MNHEY and SMNVEV (reference sequence). CDR3 length equals 15 residues. V was cut by 6 bases and J by 1 base, with 15 bases left in between. The chain's CDR3 is CASRPQGGGNTEAFF. For the CDR3, the DNA is TGTGCCAGCAGACCACAAGGGGGGGGGAACACTGAAGCTTTCTTT.

The chain combines TRBV6-5 with TRBJ1-6, with 9 bases lining up with TRBD1. The ends lost 5 bases at V and 7 bases at J; junction bases unmatched: 3. Germline assignment: CDR1 MNHEY and CDR2 SVGAGI. The CDR3 totals 14 residues. The CDR3 DNA reads TGTGCCAGCAGTCGGGGACAGGGAAATTCACCCCTCCACTTT. Protein sequence: CASSRGQGNSPLHF.

The V gene is TRBV19, the J gene TRBJ2-3, with 9 bases lining up with TRBD2. The V gene end was trimmed by 3 bases and the J gene end by 4 bases; junction bases not matched to a gene: 14. Germline CDR1 reads LNHDA; CDR2 reads SQIVND (reference sequence). This CDR3 region has 18 residues. In DNA, the CDR3 is TGTGCCAGTAGTATCCCCTCCTCGATAGCGGGAGCCTCAGATACGCAGTATTTT. Translation gives CASSIPSSIAGASDTQYF.

The V gene is TRBV20-1, the J gene TRBJ1-1; D gene ambiguous. The germline V gene encodes CDR1 DFQATT and CDR2 SNEGSKA (reference sequence). The V gene lost 1 base and the J gene lost 6 bases, with 6 bases spanning the gap. CDR3 length: 11 residues. Here the CDR3 reads CSARVRPEAFF. The CDR3 DNA follows: TGCAGTGCTAGAGTGAGGCCTGAAGCTTTCTTT.

CDR3 bases: TGTGCCAGTAGTATCCTTGGGACAGGGGCCTACGAGCAGTACTTC. Translating gives CASSILGTGAYEQYF. The chain recombines TRBV19 with TRBJ2-7; 10 bases fit TRBD1. The CDR3 is made up of 15 amino acids. Per germline, CDR1 LNHDA and CDR2 SQIVND (reference sequence). V was pared by 3 bases and J by 2 bases, with 4 bases of the junction left unmatched.

The chain links TRBV11-2 to TRBJ2-7; D is ambiguous. From germline, CDR1 is SGHAT and CDR2 FQNNGV. V gave up 5 bases and J gave up 0 bases, with 11 bases separating them. The length of the CDR3 is 14 residues. CDR3 amino acids: CASSTRLHSYEQYF. CDR3 coding DNA: TGTGCCAGCAGCACACGACTTCACTCCTACGAGCAGTACTTC.